This is a list of T cell receptor beta chains from one sample in a study of naive and memory T cell subsets. TCRdb re-analysed the 5' RACE reads in MiXCR, keeping a single row per CDR3 protein. The sample records more than 50,000 distinct CDR3 sequences, roughly 8.1% being singletons. All receptors derive from a female donor in good health. Each CDR3 is given with its conserved first and last residue. D genes are given only for firm matches. Only part of the rows carry a size: once, few, many, or a class if the clone is expanded.

CDR3nt: TGTGCCAGCAGCGTATACGGGGGCGCGGGGACCAAAAACATTCAGTACTTC; CDR3aa: CASSVYGGAGTKNIQYF; j_gene: TRBJ2-4; v_gene: TRBV9; d_gene: .; len: 17; abundance: many
CDR3nt: TGCGCCAGCAGCGTATCAACAGGGTCAGTTGACTACACCTTC; CDR3aa: CASSVSTGSVDYTF; j_gene: TRBJ1-2; v_gene: TRBV5-1; d_gene: .; len: 14; abundance: few
CDR3nt: TGTGCCAGTAGTTCGTTCGTTTCGAACACCGGGGAGCTGTTTTTT; CDR3aa: CASSSFVSNTGELFF; j_gene: TRBJ2-2; v_gene: TRBV19; d_gene: .; len: 15; abundance: .
CDR3nt: TGTGCCAGCAACAAAGGCGTTGGGCCTAGCGGGGGAACCACCGGGGAGCTGTTTTTT; CDR3aa: CASNKGVGPSGGTTGELFF; j_gene: TRBJ2-2; v_gene: TRBV7-9; d_gene: TRBD2; len: 19; abundance: many
CDR3nt: TGTGCCAGCAGTCCGTCCCGGGGGGAACTAGCCAAAAACATTCAGTACTTC; CDR3aa: CASSPSRGELAKNIQYF; j_gene: TRBJ2-4; v_gene: TRBV12-3/TRBV12-4; d_gene: TRBD2; len: 17; abundance: .
CDR3nt: TGTGCCAGCAGTGAATATTTTTTTGACAGGGGGAATGAAAAACTGTTTTTT; CDR3aa: CASSEYFFDRGNEKLFF; j_gene: TRBJ1-4; v_gene: TRBV25-1; d_gene: TRBD1; len: 17; abundance: few
CDR3nt: TGTGCCAGCAGCCAGACGGACAGTTTCTATGGCTACACCTTC; CDR3aa: CASSQTDSFYGYTF; j_gene: TRBJ1-2; v_gene: TRBV14; d_gene: .; len: 14; abundance: many
CDR3nt: TGCGCCAGCAGCCAAGATTTACAGCACTCCTACAATGAGCAGTTCTTC; CDR3aa: CASSQDLQHSYNEQFF; j_gene: TRBJ2-1; v_gene: TRBV4-1; d_gene: .; len: 16; abundance: few
CDR3nt: TGTGCCAGCAGCTTAGGACAGGGCTCTGGGGCCAACGTCCTGACTTTC; CDR3aa: CASSLGQGSGANVLTF; j_gene: TRBJ2-6; v_gene: TRBV11-1; d_gene: TRBD1; len: 16; abundance: few
CDR3nt: TGTGCCAGGTCGACAGGGACCAGCACAGATACGCAGTATTTT; CDR3aa: CARSTGTSTDTQYF; j_gene: TRBJ2-3; v_gene: TRBV2; d_gene: TRBD1; len: 14; abundance: many
CDR3nt: TGTGCCAGCAGGGTGGACAGTCTTAGCAATCAGCCCCAGCATTTT; CDR3aa: CASRVDSLSNQPQHF; j_gene: TRBJ1-5; v_gene: TRBV2; d_gene: .; len: 15; abundance: many
CDR3nt: TGCAGCGTTGTTCCGGGGGGCGGCGAGCAGTACTTC; CDR3aa: CSVVPGGGEQYF; j_gene: TRBJ2-7; v_gene: TRBV29-1; d_gene: .; len: 12; abundance: few
CDR3nt: TGTGCCAGCAGCAGACAGGGGTTGGGTGAATATAGCAATCAGCCCCAGCATTTT; CDR3aa: CASSRQGLGEYSNQPQHF; j_gene: TRBJ1-5; v_gene: TRBV12-3/TRBV12-4; d_gene: TRBD1; len: 18; abundance: many
CDR3nt: TGTGCCAGCTCACCACCCTCTAAGGATAGCGAGCAGTTCTTC; CDR3aa: CASSPPSKDSEQFF; j_gene: TRBJ2-1; v_gene: TRBV18; d_gene: .; len: 14; abundance: .
CDR3nt: TGCAGCGTTGCTCCCGGGACTAGCGTCGGCTACGAGCAGTACTTC; CDR3aa: CSVAPGTSVGYEQYF; j_gene: TRBJ2-7; v_gene: TRBV29-1; d_gene: TRBD2; len: 15; abundance: .
CDR3nt: TGTGCCAGCAGTTTATTTACAGGGGGCCTTGAAAAACTGTTTTTT; CDR3aa: CASSLFTGGLEKLFF; j_gene: TRBJ1-4; v_gene: TRBV27; d_gene: TRBD1; len: 15; abundance: few
CDR3nt: TGTGCCAGCAGTTTAGGGGGGGAGTCGTACGAGCAGTACTTC; CDR3aa: CASSLGGESYEQYF; j_gene: TRBJ2-7; v_gene: TRBV27; d_gene: TRBD2; len: 14; abundance: .
CDR3nt: TGTGCCAGCAGCGGTGGGGCGGAGACCCAGTACTTC; CDR3aa: CASSGGAETQYF; j_gene: TRBJ2-5; v_gene: TRBV5-4; d_gene: .; len: 12; abundance: few